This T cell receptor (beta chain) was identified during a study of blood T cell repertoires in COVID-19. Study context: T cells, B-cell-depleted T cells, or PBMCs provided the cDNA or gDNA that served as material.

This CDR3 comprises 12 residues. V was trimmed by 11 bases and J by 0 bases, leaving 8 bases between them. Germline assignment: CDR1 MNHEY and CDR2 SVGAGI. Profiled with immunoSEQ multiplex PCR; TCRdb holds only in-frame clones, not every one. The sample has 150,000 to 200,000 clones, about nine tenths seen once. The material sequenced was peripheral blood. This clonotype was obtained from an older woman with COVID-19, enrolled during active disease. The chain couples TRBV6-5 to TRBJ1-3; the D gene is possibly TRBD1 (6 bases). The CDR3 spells CAGGFSGNTIYF. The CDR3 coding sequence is TGTGCCGGGGGCTTCTCTGGAAACACCATATATTTT.